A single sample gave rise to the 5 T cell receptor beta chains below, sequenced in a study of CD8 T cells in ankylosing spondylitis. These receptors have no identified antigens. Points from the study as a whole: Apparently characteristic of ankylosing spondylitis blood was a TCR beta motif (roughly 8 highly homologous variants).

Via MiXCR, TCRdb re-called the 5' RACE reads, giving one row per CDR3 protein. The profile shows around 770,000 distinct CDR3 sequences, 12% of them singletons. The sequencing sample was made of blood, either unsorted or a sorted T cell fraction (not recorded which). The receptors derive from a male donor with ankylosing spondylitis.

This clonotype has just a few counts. The chain's CDR3 is CATSLRVVNTGELFF. The DNA of the CDR3 is TGTGCCACCAGCCTTAGAGTCGTTAACACCGGGGAGCTGTTTTTT. This chain uses TRBV15 with TRBJ2-2; D is undetermined. This CDR3 is built from 15 residues. V was pared by 5 bases and J by 2 bases, with 12 bases between. Per the germline V gene, CDR1 is LNHNV and CDR2 is YYDKDF (reference sequence).

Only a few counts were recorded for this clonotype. The CDR3, as DNA: TGTGCCATCAGTGAGTCACAGGGGCTGGACACCGGGGAGCTGTTTTTT. This translates into CAISESQGLDTGELFF. This rearrangement joins TRBV10-3 to TRBJ2-2, with 7 bases that match TRBD1. After removal of 0 bases from V and 3 bases from J, the junction contained 4 bases not matched to a gene. The CDR3 length is 16 residues. Germline V gene lookup returns CDR1 ENHRY and CDR2 SYGVKD.

In DNA, the CDR3 is TGTGCCAGCAGTCGAATTGTGGGGCCACTGGGGGAGGAGCAGTACTTC. It encodes CASSRIVGPLGEEQYF. This rearrangement joins TRBV12-3 or TRBV12-4 to TRBJ2-7; D may be TRBD1 or TRBD2 (5 bases each). The CDR3 loop spans 16 amino acids. The ends were cut back, 5 bases at V and 7 bases at J, with 24 bases in the middle.

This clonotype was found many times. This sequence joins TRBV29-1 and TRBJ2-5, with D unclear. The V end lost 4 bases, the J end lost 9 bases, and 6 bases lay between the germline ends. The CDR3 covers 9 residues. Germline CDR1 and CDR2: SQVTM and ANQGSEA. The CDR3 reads CSVVASQYF. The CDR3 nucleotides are TGCAGCGTTGTGGCGTCCCAGTACTTC.

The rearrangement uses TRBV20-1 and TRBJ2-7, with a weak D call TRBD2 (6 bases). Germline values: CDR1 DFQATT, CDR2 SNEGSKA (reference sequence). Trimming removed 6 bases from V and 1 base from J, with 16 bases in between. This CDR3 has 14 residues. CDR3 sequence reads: CSASEPGLSYEQYF. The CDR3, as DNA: TGCAGTGCCTCGGAGCCGGGACTGTCCTACGAGCAGTACTTC.